The clone carrying this T cell receptor beta chain was picked up a small number of times. Its target is not known. The source of the sample is a study of beta chain features in type 1 diabetes. General study results and limits: There was a possibility that cDNA sequencing over-represented cells with high TCR expression. In type 1 diabetes patients, VDJ junctions had fewer insertions; deletions at these junctions were more frequent. Among patients with Type 1 diabetes, TCRB CDR3s were moderately but significantly shorter in every one of the four CD4+ subsets. The influence of HLA type on TCRB rearrangement stayed undetermined.

Germline V CDR1 and CDR2: SGHTA, FQGNSA. V gave up 3 bases and J gave up 5 bases, with 14 bases separating them. There are 15 residues in the CDR3. Every bit of the isolated RNA underwent reverse transcription, so sequencing read expressed TCRB transcripts. Sequenced by immunoSEQ multiplex PCR; TCRdb stores in-frame clones only, minus some. The data contain 250,000 to 350,000 clones, roughly an eighth of them singletons. Naive, central memory, regulatory and stem cell-like memory cells within the CD4+ compartment were sorted using CD45RO/CCR7/CD25/CD127/CD95/CD27. The sequencing sample was made of naive CD4+ T cells from blood. The clonotype originates from a man aged 25 to 40 with type 1 diabetes. The chain couples TRBV7-2 to TRBJ2-1; D is possibly TRBD2 (6 bases). CDR3 amino acids: CASSFSGTSNNEQFF. The CDR3 coding sequence is TGTGCCAGCAGCTTCTCCGGGACTTCTAACAATGAGCAGTTCTTC.